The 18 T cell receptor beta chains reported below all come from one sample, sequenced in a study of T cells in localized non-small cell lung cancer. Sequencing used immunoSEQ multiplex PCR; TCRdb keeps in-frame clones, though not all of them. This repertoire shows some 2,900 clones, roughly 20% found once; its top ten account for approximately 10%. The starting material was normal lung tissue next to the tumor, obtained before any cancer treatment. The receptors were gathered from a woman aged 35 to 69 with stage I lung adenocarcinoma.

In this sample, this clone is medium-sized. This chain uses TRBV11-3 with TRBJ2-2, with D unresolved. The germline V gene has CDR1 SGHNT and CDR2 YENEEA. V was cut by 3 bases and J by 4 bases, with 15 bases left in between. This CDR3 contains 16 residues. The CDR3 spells CASSFSAAGSTGELFF. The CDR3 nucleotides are TGTGCCAGCAGCTTTTCGGCGGCCGGCAGCACCGGGGAGCTGTTTTTT. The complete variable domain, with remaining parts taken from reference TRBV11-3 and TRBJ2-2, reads EAGVVQSPRYKIIEKKQPVAFWCNPISGHNTLYWYLQNLGQGPELLIRYENEEAVDDSQLPKDRFSAERLKGVDSTLKIQPAELGDSAVYLCASSFSAAGSTGELFFGEGSRLTVL.

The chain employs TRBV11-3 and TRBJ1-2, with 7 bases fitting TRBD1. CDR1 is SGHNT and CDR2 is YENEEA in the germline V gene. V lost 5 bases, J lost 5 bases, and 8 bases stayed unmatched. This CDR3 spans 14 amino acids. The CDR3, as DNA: TGTGCCAGCAGCGCCTCCGGGACAGCATATGGCTACACCTTC. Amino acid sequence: CASSASGTAYGYTF.

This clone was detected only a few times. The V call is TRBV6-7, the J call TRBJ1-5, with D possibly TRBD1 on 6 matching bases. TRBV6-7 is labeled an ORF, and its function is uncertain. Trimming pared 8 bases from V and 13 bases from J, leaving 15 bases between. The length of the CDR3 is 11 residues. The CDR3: CASSGQGKQHF. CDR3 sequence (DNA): TGTGCCAGCTCGGGGCAGGGGAAACAGCATTTT.

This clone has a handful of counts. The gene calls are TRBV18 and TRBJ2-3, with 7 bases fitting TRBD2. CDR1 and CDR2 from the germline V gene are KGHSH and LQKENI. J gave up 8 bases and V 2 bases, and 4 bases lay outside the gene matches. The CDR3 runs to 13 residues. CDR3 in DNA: TGTGCCAGCTCACCATGGACGGGGGGTACGCAGTATTTT. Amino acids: CASSPWTGGTQYF.

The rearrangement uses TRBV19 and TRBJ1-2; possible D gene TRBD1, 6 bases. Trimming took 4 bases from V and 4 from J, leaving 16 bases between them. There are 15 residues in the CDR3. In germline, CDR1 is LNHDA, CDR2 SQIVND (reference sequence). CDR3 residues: CASSTDKQGFYGYTF. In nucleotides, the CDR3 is TGTGCCAGTAGTACCGATAAACAGGGCTTCTATGGCTACACCTTC. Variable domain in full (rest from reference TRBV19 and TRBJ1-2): DGGITQSPKYLFRKEGQNVTLSCEQNLNHDAMYWYRQDPGQGLRLIYYSQIVNDFQKGDIAEGYSVSREKKESFPLTVTSAQKNPTAFYLCASSTDKQGFYGYTFGSGTRLTVV.

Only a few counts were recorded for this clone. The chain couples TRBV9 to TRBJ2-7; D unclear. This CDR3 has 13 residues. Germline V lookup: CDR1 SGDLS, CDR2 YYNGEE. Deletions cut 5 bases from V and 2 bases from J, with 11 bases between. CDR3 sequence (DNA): TGTGCCAGCAGTGAATGGTTTCCCTACGAGCAGTACTTC. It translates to CASSEWFPYEQYF.

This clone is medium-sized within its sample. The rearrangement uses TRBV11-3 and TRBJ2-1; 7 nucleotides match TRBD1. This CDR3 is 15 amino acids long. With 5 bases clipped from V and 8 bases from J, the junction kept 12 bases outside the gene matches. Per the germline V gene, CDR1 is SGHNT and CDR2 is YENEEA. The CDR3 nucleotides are TGTGCCAGCAGCCCGGCGTCACAGGGGATTGATGAGCAGTTCTTC. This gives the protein CASSPASQGIDEQFF.

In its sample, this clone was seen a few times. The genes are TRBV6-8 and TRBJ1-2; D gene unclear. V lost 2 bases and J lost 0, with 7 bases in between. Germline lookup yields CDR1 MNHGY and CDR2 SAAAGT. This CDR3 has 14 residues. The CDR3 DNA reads TGTGCCAGCAGTTACCGCGCCCCTAACTATGGCTACACCTTC. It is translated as CASSYRAPNYGYTF.

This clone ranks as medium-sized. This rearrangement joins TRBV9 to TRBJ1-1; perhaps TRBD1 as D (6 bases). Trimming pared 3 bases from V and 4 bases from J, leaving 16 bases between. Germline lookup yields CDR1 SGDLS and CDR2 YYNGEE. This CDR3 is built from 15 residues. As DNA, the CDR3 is TGTGCCAGCAGCGCGGGGAGTCTGGGGGCCACTGAAGCTTTCTTT. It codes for CASSAGSLGATEAFF.

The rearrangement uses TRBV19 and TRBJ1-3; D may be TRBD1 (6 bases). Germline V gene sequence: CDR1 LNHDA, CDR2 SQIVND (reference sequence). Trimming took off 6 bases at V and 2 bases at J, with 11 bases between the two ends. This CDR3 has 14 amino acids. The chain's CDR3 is CASSRGGPGNTIYF. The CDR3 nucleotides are TGTGCCAGTAGCCGGGGGGGCCCTGGAAACACCATATATTTT.

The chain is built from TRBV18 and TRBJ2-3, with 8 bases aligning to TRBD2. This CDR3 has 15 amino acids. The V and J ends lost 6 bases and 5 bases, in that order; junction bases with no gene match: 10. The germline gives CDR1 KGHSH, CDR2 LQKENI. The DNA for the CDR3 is TGTGCCAGCTCCCCATCGGGGGGGGCGCGAGATACGCAGTATTTT. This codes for CASSPSGGARDTQYF. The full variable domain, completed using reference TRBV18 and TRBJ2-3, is NAGVMQNPRHLVRRRGQEARLRCSPMKGHSHVYWYRQLPEEGLKFMVYLQKENIIDESGMPKERFSAEFPKEGPSILRIQQVVRGDSAAYFCASSPSGGARDTQYFGPGTRLTVL.

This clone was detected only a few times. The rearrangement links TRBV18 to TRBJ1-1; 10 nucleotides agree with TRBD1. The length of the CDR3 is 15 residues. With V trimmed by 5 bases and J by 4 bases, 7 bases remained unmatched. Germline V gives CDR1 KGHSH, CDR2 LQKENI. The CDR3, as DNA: TGTGCCAGCTCATCGGGGACAGGGGCGTCCACTGAAGCTTTCTTT. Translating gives CASSSGTGASTEAFF.

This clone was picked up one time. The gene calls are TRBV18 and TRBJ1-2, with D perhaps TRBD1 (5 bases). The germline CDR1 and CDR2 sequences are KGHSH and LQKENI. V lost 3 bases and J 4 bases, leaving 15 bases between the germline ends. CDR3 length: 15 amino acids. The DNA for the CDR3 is TGTGCCAGCTCACCGGTTCAGGGAGTAGGCTATGGCTACACCTTC. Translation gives CASSPVQGVGYGYTF.

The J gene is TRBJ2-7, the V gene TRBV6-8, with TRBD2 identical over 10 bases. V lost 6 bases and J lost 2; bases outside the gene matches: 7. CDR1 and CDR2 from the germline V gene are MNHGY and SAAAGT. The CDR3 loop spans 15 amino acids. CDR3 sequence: CASRALAGATYEQYF. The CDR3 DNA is TGTGCCAGCAGGGCTCTAGCGGGGGCAACCTACGAGCAGTACTTC.

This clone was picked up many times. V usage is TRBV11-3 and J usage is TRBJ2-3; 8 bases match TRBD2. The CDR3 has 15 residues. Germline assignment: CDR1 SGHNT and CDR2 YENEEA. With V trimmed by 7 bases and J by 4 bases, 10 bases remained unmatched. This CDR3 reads CASIPGGGWADTQYF. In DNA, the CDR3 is TGTGCCAGCATCCCTGGCGGGGGGTGGGCAGATACGCAGTATTTT.

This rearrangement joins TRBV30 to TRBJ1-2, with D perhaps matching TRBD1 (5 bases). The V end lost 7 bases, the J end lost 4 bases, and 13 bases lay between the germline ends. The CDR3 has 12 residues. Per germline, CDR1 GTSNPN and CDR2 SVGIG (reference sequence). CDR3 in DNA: TGTGCCTCCACGGACACAGGCTATGGCTACACCTTC. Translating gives CASTDTGYGYTF.

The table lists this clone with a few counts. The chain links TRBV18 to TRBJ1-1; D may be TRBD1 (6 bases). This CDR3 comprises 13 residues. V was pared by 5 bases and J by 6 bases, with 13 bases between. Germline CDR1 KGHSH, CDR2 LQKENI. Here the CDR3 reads CASSRGTSSEAFF. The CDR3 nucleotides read TGTGCCAGCTCAAGGGGGACGTCCTCTGAAGCTTTCTTT.

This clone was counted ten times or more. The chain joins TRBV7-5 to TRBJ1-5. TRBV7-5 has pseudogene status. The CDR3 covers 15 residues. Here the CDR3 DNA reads TGTGCCAGCAGCACGCACCCCTATCGCAATCAGCCCCAGCATTTT. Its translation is CASSTHPYRNQPQHF.